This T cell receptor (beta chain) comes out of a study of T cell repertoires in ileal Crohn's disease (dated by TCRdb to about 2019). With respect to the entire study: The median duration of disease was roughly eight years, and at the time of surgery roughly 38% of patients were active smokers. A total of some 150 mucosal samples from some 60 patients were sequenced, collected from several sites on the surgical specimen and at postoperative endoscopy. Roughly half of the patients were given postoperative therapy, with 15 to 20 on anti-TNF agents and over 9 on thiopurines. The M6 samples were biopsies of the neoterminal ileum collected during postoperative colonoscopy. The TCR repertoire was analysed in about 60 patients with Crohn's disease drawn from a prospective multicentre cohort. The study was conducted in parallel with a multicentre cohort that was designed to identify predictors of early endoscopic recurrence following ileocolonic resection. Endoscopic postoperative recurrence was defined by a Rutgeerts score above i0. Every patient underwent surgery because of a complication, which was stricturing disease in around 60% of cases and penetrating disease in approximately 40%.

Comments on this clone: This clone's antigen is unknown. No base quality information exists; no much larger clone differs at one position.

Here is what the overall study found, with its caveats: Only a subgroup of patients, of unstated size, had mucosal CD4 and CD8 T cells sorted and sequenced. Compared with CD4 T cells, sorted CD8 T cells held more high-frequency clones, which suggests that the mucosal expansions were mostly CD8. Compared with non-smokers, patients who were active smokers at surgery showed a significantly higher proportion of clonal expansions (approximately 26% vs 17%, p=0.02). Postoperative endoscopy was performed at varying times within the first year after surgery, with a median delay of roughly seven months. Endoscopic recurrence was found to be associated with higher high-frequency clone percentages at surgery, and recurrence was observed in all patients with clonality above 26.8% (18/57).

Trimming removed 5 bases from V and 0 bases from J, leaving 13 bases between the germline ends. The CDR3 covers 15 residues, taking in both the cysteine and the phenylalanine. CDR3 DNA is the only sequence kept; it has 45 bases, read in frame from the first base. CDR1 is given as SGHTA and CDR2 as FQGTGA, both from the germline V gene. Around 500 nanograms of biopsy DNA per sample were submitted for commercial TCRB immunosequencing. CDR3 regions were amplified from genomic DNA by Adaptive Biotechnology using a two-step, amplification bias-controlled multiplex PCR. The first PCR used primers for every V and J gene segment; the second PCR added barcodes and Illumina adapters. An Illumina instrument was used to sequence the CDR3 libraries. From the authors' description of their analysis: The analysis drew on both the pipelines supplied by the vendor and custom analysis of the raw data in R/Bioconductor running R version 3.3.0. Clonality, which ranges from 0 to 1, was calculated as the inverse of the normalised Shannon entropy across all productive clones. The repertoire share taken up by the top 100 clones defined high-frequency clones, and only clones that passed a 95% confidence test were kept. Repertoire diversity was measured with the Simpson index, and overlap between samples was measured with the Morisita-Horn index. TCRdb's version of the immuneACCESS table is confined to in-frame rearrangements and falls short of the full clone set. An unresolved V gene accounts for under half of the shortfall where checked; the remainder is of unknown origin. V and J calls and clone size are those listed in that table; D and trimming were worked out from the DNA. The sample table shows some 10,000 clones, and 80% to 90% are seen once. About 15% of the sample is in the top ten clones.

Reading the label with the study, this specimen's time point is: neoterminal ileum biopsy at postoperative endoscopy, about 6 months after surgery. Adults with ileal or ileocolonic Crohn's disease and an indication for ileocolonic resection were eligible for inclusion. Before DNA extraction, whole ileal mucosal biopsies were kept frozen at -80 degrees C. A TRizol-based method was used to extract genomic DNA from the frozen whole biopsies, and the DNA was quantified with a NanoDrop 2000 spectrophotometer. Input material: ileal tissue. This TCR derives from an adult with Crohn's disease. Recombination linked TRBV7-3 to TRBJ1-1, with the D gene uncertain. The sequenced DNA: TGTGCCAGCAGCGCGGCGGCGGGGATGAACACTGAAGCTTTCTTT. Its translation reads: CASSAAAGMNTEAFF.